These 6 T cell receptor beta chains were all obtained from the same sample, sequenced in a study of cytomegalovirus exposure and HLA in healthy donors. The protocol was immunoSEQ multiplex PCR, while the TCRdb copy is restricted to in-frame clones and leaves out a portion. The repertoire includes some 76,000 clones, 90% to 95% of them detected once, and around 2.1% sits in the top ten. The sample taken for sequencing was PBMCs. These receptors all stem from a woman between 18 and 30 years old in good health and CMV-seronegative.

This clone was found once. The chain uses TRBV29-1 and TRBJ2-1; TRBD2 aligns across 7 bases. Losses at the gene ends were 5 bases for V and 3 bases for J; bases not matched to a gene: 10. CDR1 is SQVTM and CDR2 is ANQGSEA in the germline V gene. This CDR3 has 15 residues. The DNA for the CDR3 is TGCAGCGTTACTAACCTAGCGGATAACTACAATGAGCAGTTCTTC. Its protein product is CSVTNLADNYNEQFF.

The chain combines TRBV5-1 with TRBJ1-1, with 8 nucleotides matching TRBD1. The CDR3 is 16 amino acids. Germline values: CDR1 SGHRS, CDR2 YFSETQ. V dropped 4 bases and J dropped 0; count of bases not matched to a gene: 8. CDR3 DNA: TGCGCCAGCAGCGTACACCTACAGGGGGTGAACACTGAAGCTTTCTTT. Translated, it gives CASSVHLQGVNTEAFF. Complete variable domain (other parts from reference TRBV5-1 and TRBJ1-1): KAGVTQTPRYLIKTRGQQVTLSCSPISGHRSVSWYQQTPGQGLQFLFEYFSETQRNKGNFPGRFSGRQFSNSRSEMNVSTLELGDSALYLCASSVHLQGVNTEAFFGQGTRLTVV.

This chain connects TRBV11-2 to TRBJ2-6; D possibly corresponds to TRBD1 (5 bases). The germline V and J ends were trimmed by 2 bases and 2 bases, with 10 bases remaining between them. The CDR3 has 16 residues. Germline-derived CDR1 and CDR2 are SGHAT and FQNNGV. This CDR3 reads CASSLRPGTGANVLTF. The CDR3 DNA sequence: TGTGCCAGCAGCTTAAGACCAGGGACTGGGGCCAACGTCCTGACTTTC. The full variable domain, with the rest looked up from reference TRBV11-2 and TRBJ2-6, is EAGVAQSPRYKIIEKRQSVAFWCNPISGHATLYWYQQILGQGPKLLIQFQNNGVVDDSQLPKDRFSAERLKGVDSTLKIQPAKLEDSAVYLCASSLRPGTGANVLTFGAGSRLTVL.

This clone has only one observation. This chain uses TRBV2 with TRBJ1-5, with unresolved D. Trimming removed 2 bases from V and 6 bases from J, with 8 bases in between. CDR1 and CDR2 from the germline V gene are SNHLY and FYNNEI. This CDR3 has 13 amino acids. CDR3 protein: CASSESEGQPQHF. In DNA, the CDR3 is TGTGCCAGCAGTGAATCCGAGGGTCAGCCCCAGCATTTT.

V usage is TRBV4-1 and J usage is TRBJ1-2, with TRBD1 identical over 7 bases. With 3 bases clipped from V and 4 bases from J, the junction kept 8 bases outside the gene matches. CDR1 is MGHRA and CDR2 is YSYEKL in the germline V gene. This CDR3 region has 15 residues. This chain's CDR3 is CASSQTQGLGYGYTF. CDR3 DNA sequence: TGCGCCAGCAGCCAGACACAGGGGCTTGGCTATGGCTACACCTTC.

The genes are TRBV4-3 and TRBJ1-2; D is undetermined. Germline V gene lookup returns CDR1 LGHNA and CDR2 YSLEER. The CDR3 has 14 residues. V shed 1 base and J shed 0 bases, with 6 bases lying between them. Here the CDR3 reads CASSQAGANYGYTF. The DNA of the CDR3 is TGCGCCAGCAGCCAAGCCGGGGCTAACTATGGCTACACCTTC.